This T cell receptor beta chain was observed in a study of T cell repertoires in cytomegalovirus infection. About the research overall: It can be stated that public TCR beta signatures indicated CMV infection as well as a matching HLA type. Overall study findings and caveats: The study identified carriers of CMV plus the relevant HLA from cumulative public TCR beta family frequency. Dominating the ex vivo response were TCR beta clonotypes that were CMV-specific and HLA-C-restricted.

TCRdb itself ran the reads through MiXCR, one entry per CDR3 protein. The sample shows some 390,000 distinct CDR3 sequences, 15% to 20% of them seen only once. V lost 5 bases and J lost 2, with 9 bases in between. The CDR3 is 13 amino acids. Germline-derived CDR1 and CDR2 are SNHLY and FYNNEI. In its sample, this clonotype was seen once. The antigen remains undetermined. This TCR was recovered from a human donor in good health (CMV status not recorded). Some clones in this sample may be carry-over from other donors' samples. The sequenced sample was PBMCs. The chain is built from TRBV2 and TRBJ2-5; D gene uncertain. CDR3 DNA sequence: TGTGCCAGCAGTATTATCCCTCAAGAGACCCAGTACTTC. Amino acids: CASSIIPQETQYF. Combining the CDR3 with reference TRBV2 and TRBJ2-5 gives the whole variable domain EPEVTQTPSHQVTQMGQEVILRCVPISNHLYFYWYRQILGQKVEFLVSFYNNEISEKSEIFDDQFSVERPDGSNFTLKIRSTKLEDSAMYFCASSIIPQETQYFGPGTRLLVL.